One and the same sample provided the 2 T cell receptor beta chains below, sequenced in a study of cytomegalovirus exposure and HLA in healthy donors. Both 60 Vbeta primers and 13 Jbeta primers went into the PCR. Here immunoSEQ multiplex PCR was the method, and the copy in TCRdb shows in-frame clones only, minus some. The sample table sets out about 160,000 clones. The specimen was PBMCs. These receptors were taken from a woman in her forties or fifties in good health and CMV-seronegative.

The genes are TRBV5-1 and TRBJ1-2; 9 bases match TRBD1. CDR3 length equals 16 residues. Trimming cost V 1 base and J 7 bases; bases outside gene matches: 11. CDR1 SGHRS and CDR2 YFSETQ come from the germline V gene. The DNA for the CDR3 is TGCGCCAGCAGCTTGATCACAGGGGGCGCCTTAAGTGGCTACACCTTC. Amino acids: CASSLITGGALSGYTF.

CDR3: CASSIRQGAREKLFF. The CDR3, as DNA: TGTGCCAGCAGCATTCGACAGGGGGCGCGGGAAAAACTGTTTTTT. The chain uses TRBV5-6 and TRBJ1-4; 10 positions agree with TRBD1. CDR3 length: 15 amino acids. V shed 4 bases, J shed 8 bases, and the junction held 8 bases outside the gene matches. CDR1 and CDR2 from the germline V gene are SGHDT and YYEEEE. Full variable domain (rest looked up from reference TRBV5-6 and TRBJ1-4): DAGVTQSPTHLIKTRGQQVTLRCSPKSGHDTVSWYQQALGQGPQFIFQYYEEEERQRGNFPDRFSGHQFPNYSSELNVNALLLGDSALYLCASSIRQGAREKLFFGSGTQLSVL.